Presented here are 32 T cell receptor beta chains from one specimen sequenced in a study of T-cell reconstitution after alpha-beta-depleted transplantation in children. A TCRbeta library incorporating unique molecular identifiers was prepared. TCRdb processed the PCR reads anew with MiXCR; each CDR3 protein has one entry. The table lists about 200,000 distinct CDR3 sequences, approximately 14% of them singletons, with 13% in the top ten. The specimen was PBMCs from the stem cell graft donor, collected from the stem cell graft. These receptors all stem from a human donor who donated a stem cell graft to a child with acute lymphoblastic leukemia.

The rearrangement uses TRBV5-1 and TRBJ1-4; D ambiguous. The CDR3 is 15 amino acids. Trimming removed 0 bases from V and 3 bases from J, with 9 bases in between. Germline V lookup: CDR1 SGHRS, CDR2 YFSETQ. CDR3 nucleotide sequence: TGCGCCAGCAGCTTGGAGGACCCCTCTAATGAAAAACTGTTTTTT. It is translated as CASSLEDPSNEKLFF.

This clonotype occurred many times. In DNA form, the CDR3 reads TGTGCCATCAGTGAGTCGCGCAGGAGATACACCGGGGAGCTGTTTTTT. Translating gives CAISESRRRYTGELFF. V usage is TRBV10-3 and J usage is TRBJ2-2; unclear D gene. The CDR3 consists of 16 residues. Germline V CDR1 and CDR2: ENHRY, SYGVKD. V lost 0 bases to trimming and J lost 3 bases, with 11 bases between them.

This rearrangement joins TRBV12-3 or TRBV12-4 to TRBJ2-5, with TRBD2 matching 12 bases. The CDR3 loop spans 16 amino acids. V trimming: 5 bases; J trimming: 5 bases; junction bases outside the gene matches: 9. The CDR3 nucleotides are TGTGCCAGCAGTCTGTCTAGCGGGAGGGCCGGTGAGACCCAGTACTTC. Amino acid sequence: CASSLSSGRAGETQYF.

The V and J genes are TRBV6-1 and TRBJ2-5; TRBD2 agrees at 8 bases. Germline CDR1 reads MNHNS; CDR2 reads SASEGT. Trimming removed 6 bases from V and 2 bases from J; junction bases left unmatched: 8. This CDR3 comprises 15 residues. This chain's CDR3 is CASRDPTSGQETQYF. CDR3 sequence (DNA): TGTGCCAGCAGAGATCCAACTAGCGGACAAGAGACCCAGTACTTC.

At least ten counts were recorded for this clonotype. The chain employs TRBV5-1 and TRBJ2-3; tentatively, D is TRBD1 or TRBD2 (5 bases each). CDR1 SGHRS and CDR2 YFSETQ come from the germline V gene. The CDR3 is made up of 15 amino acids. V was trimmed by 2 bases and J by 0 bases, leaving 10 bases between them. In DNA, the CDR3 is TGCGCCAGCAGCTTCGGGACCCTGAGCACAGATACGCAGTATTTT. Protein: CASSFGTLSTDTQYF.

This clonotype was picked up many times. The J gene is TRBJ2-3, the V gene TRBV9, with 10 bases aligning to TRBD2. CDR1 is SGDLS, CDR2 YYNGEE, per germline. This CDR3 is built from 16 residues. V lost 4 bases and J lost 4; bases outside the gene matches: 9. CDR3 residues: CASSLTSSGSPDTQYF. CDR3 sequence (DNA): TGTGCCAGCAGCCTCACCTCTAGCGGGAGCCCAGATACGCAGTATTTT.

The V call is TRBV7-2, the J call TRBJ2-5; 10 nucleotides agree with TRBD1. With V trimmed by 4 bases and J by 1 base, 9 bases remained unmatched. This CDR3 region has 17 residues. In germline, CDR1 is SGHTA, CDR2 FQGNSA. The CDR3 protein is CASSSQRDRGRQETQYF. The CDR3 DNA reads as TGTGCCAGCAGCTCCCAAAGGGACAGGGGTCGCCAAGAGACCCAGTACTTC.

This clonotype was counted ten times or more. V gene TRBV5-1 combines with J gene TRBJ2-2; D ambiguous. This CDR3 is built from 15 residues. The V gene lost 0 bases and the J gene lost 3 bases, with 9 bases spanning the gap. In germline, CDR1 is SGHRS, CDR2 YFSETQ. The CDR3 DNA reads as TGCGCCAGCAGCTTGGCGGGCTCTTACACCGGGGAGCTGTTTTTT. This gives the protein CASSLAGSYTGELFF.

This clonotype was found many times. The rearrangement uses TRBV30 and TRBJ2-1, with 8 bases identical to TRBD2. CDR3 size: 16 residues. Germline trimming cut 1 base from V and 3 bases from J; bases unmatched to any gene: 8. Per the germline V gene, CDR1 is GTSNPN and CDR2 is SVGIG (reference sequence). Here the CDR3 reads CAWSDIRAGGYNEQFF. The CDR3 bases are TGTGCCTGGAGTGACATCAGGGCGGGAGGCTACAATGAGCAGTTCTTC.

The chain recombines TRBV28 with TRBJ2-3; D possibly corresponds to TRBD2 (6 bases). Between the trimmed V and J ends, which lost 5 bases and 2 bases, there was a span of 8 bases. The V gene's germline CDR1 is MDHEN and CDR2 SYDVKM. The length of the CDR3 is 13 residues. This CDR3 is CASSGDFTDTQYF. The CDR3 DNA reads as TGTGCCAGCAGTGGGGACTTCACAGATACGCAGTATTTT.

This clonotype was observed at least ten times. This chain connects TRBV20-1 to TRBJ2-3; 12 nucleotides agree with TRBD2. V shed 4 bases and J 6 bases; nucleotides not matched to a gene: 11. Germline V CDR1 and CDR2: DFQATT, SNEGSKA (reference sequence). CDR3 length: 16 amino acids. The CDR3 loop reads CSAIPRLAGDADTQYF. The CDR3 coding sequence is TGCAGTGCTATTCCTAGACTAGCGGGAGACGCGGATACGCAGTATTTT.

The V and J genes are TRBV6-1 and TRBJ2-5; 11 bases align to TRBD2. Germline assignment: CDR1 MNHNS and CDR2 SASEGT. The V segment lost 8 bases and the J segment 1 base; nucleotides outside the gene matches: 12. This CDR3 region has 17 residues. CDR3 loop: CASGGRLAGLSQETQYF. Here the CDR3 DNA reads TGTGCCAGCGGAGGCCGACTAGCGGGACTTAGCCAAGAGACCCAGTACTTC.

This clonotype was counted at least ten times. This chain joins TRBV29-1 and TRBJ1-1; D ambiguous. CDR3 size: 12 residues. Germline CDR1 reads SQVTM; CDR2 reads ANQGSEA. V lost 4 bases and J lost 2, with 8 bases in between. CDR3 amino acids: CSVGERNTEAFF. In nucleotides, the CDR3 is TGCAGCGTTGGGGAAAGAAACACTGAAGCTTTCTTT. The full variable domain, with the rest looked up from reference TRBV29-1 and TRBJ1-1, is SAVISQKPSRDICQRGTSLTIQCQVDSQVTMMFWYRQQPGQSLTLIATANQGSEATYESGFVIDKFPISRPNLTFSTLTVSNMSPEDSSIYLCSVGERNTEAFFGQGTRLTVV.

This clonotype was recorded many times. The chain recombines TRBV28 with TRBJ2-3; TRBD2 agrees at 7 bases. This CDR3 comprises 16 residues. The germline V gene has CDR1 MDHEN and CDR2 SYDVKM. V shed 4 bases, J shed 2 bases, and the junction held 9 bases outside the gene matches. As DNA, the CDR3 is TGTGCCAGCAGTTCACCTAGCGGACCTTCCACAGATACGCAGTATTTT. Translation gives CASSSPSGPSTDTQYF. The full variable domain, its missing parts supplied by reference TRBV28 and TRBJ2-3, is DVKVTQSSRYLVKRTGEKVFLECVQDMDHENMFWYRQDPGLGLRLIYFSYDVKMKEKGDIPEGYSVSREKKERFSLILESASTNQTSMYLCASSSPSGPSTDTQYFGPGTRLTVL.

The V and J genes are TRBV6-5 and TRBJ1-1; 9 nucleotides line up with TRBD1. The V segment lost 3 bases and the J segment 6 bases; nucleotides outside the gene matches: 8. There are 15 residues in the CDR3. Germline values: CDR1 MNHEY, CDR2 SVGAGI. Written as DNA, the CDR3 is TGTGCCAGCAGTTATCCCGGGACAGGGACCCCTGAAGCTTTCTTT. This encodes CASSYPGTGTPEAFF.

This clonotype was observed at least ten times. This chain links TRBV6-1 with TRBJ2-3; a weak D match, TRBD2 (5 bases). This CDR3 has 17 residues. The V gene's germline CDR1 is MNHNS and CDR2 SASEGT. Trimming removed 3 bases at V and 6 bases at J, with 22 bases between. This chain's CDR3 is CASSDLEGPSSWDTQYF. The CDR3 coding sequence is TGTGCCAGCAGTGACCTTGAGGGCCCTTCCTCTTGGGATACGCAGTATTTT.

This clonotype occurred many times. The rearrangement uses TRBV20-1 and TRBJ2-3; TRBD2 matches 7 bases. Germline CDR1 is DFQATT and CDR2 is SNEGSKA (reference sequence). Germline trimming cut 3 bases from V and 0 bases from J; bases unmatched to any gene: 9. This CDR3 contains 16 residues. CDR3 in amino acids: CSASSGLSPSTDTQYF. The DNA of the CDR3 is TGCAGTGCTAGTAGCGGGCTAAGTCCTAGCACAGATACGCAGTATTTT.

This clonotype came up many times. This chain links TRBV20-1 with TRBJ2-4; D may be TRBD1 or TRBD2 (6 bases each). Germline V gene data show CDR1 as DFQATT and CDR2 as SNEGSKA (reference sequence). Trimming pared 4 bases from V and 10 bases from J, leaving 17 bases between. This CDR3 is built from 13 residues. The DNA of the CDR3 is TGCAGTGCTATAGTCGGGGGCTATGATATTCAGTACTTC. It encodes CSAIVGGYDIQYF.

At least ten counts were recorded for this clonotype. DNA for the CDR3: TGTGCCAGCAGCCGACTACAGGGAGGCCAAGAGACCCAGTACTTC. Its protein is CASSRLQGGQETQYF. The rearrangement links TRBV7-2 to TRBJ2-5; D is perhaps TRBD1 or TRBD2 (6 bases each). Germline lookup yields CDR1 SGHTA and CDR2 FQGNSA. This CDR3 has 15 residues. Trimming stripped 5 bases from V and 1 base from J, with 14 bases between.

This clonotype occurred many times. The chain links TRBV12-3 or TRBV12-4 to TRBJ1-2, with D perhaps TRBD1 (5 bases). This CDR3 spans 17 amino acids. The V and J ends lost 5 bases and 4 bases respectively, with 23 bases between them. The CDR3 sequence: CASSPTPWGVGSYGYTF. Written as DNA, the CDR3 is TGTGCCAGCAGTCCGACCCCCTGGGGGGTAGGAAGCTATGGCTACACCTTC.

This clonotype has only a few counts. This chain connects TRBV30 to TRBJ1-1; 9 bases are a match to TRBD1. The junction had 14 bases not matched to a gene; V was cut back by 0 bases and J by 3 bases. The germline V gene has CDR1 GTSNPN and CDR2 SVGIG (reference sequence). The length of the CDR3 is 18 residues. The CDR3 spells CAWSVRKWGTGIDTEAFF. DNA of the CDR3: TGTGCCTGGAGTGTACGGAAGTGGGGGACAGGGATAGACACTGAAGCTTTCTTT.

This clonotype was seen repeatedly, ten times or more. The V and J genes are TRBV7-9 and TRBJ1-2; a possible D gene is TRBD1 (6 bases). Trimming left V 2 bases short and J 8 bases short, with 15 bases between. Looked up from germline, CDR1 is SEHNR and CDR2 is FQNEAQ (reference sequence). This CDR3 contains 14 residues. The CDR3 protein is CASSLMQGKSGYTF. The CDR3 bases are TGTGCCAGCAGCTTAATGCAGGGGAAGTCAGGCTACACCTTC. Full variable domain (outside the CDR3, taken from reference TRBV7-9 and TRBJ1-2): DTGVSQNPRHKITKRGQNVTFRCDPISEHNRLYWYRQTLGQGPEFLTYFQNEAQLEKSRLLSDRFSAERPKGSFSTLEIQRTEQGDSAMYLCASSLMQGKSGYTFGSGTRLTVV.

Many counts were recorded for this clonotype. This chain joins TRBV10-3 and TRBJ2-5, with 9 bases aligning to TRBD2. This CDR3 has 15 amino acids. V lost 6 bases and J lost 3; bases outside the gene matches: 8. From germline, CDR1 is ENHRY and CDR2 SYGVKD. The CDR3 bases are TGTGCCATCAGCGCCTATAGCGGGAGTAAAGAGACCCAGTACTTC. Its translation: CAISAYSGSKETQYF.

This clonotype was detected only once. This could be a read error, since a much larger clone is one nucleotide away. V is TRBV27 and J is TRBJ2-3; 7 bases are a match to TRBD2. CDR1 is MNHEY and CDR2 is SMNVEV in the germline V gene (reference sequence). The CDR3 has 14 amino acids. The CDR3 nucleotides read TGTGCCAGCAGTTTACGGACTAGTCGAGATAAGCAGTATTTT. Amino acid sequence: CASSLRTSRDKQYF.

The V call is TRBV5-6, the J call TRBJ1-6, with D unclear. The V and J ends lost 0 bases and 7 bases respectively, with 8 bases between them. In germline, CDR1 is SGHDT, CDR2 YYEEEE. This CDR3 is built from 14 residues. The CDR3 here is CASSLVRKNSPLHF. The CDR3 coding sequence is TGTGCCAGCAGCTTGGTACGGAAGAATTCACCCCTCCACTTT. Together with reference TRBV5-6 and TRBJ1-6, the CDR3 gives the full variable domain: DAGVTQSPTHLIKTRGQQVTLRCSPKSGHDTVSWYQQALGQGPQFIFQYYEEEERQRGNFPDRFSGHQFPNYSSELNVNALLLGDSALYLCASSLVRKNSPLHFGNGTRLTVT.

This chain links TRBV12-3 or TRBV12-4 with TRBJ1-5, with D tentatively TRBD1 (6 bases). The CDR3 contains 14 residues. V lost 2 bases and J 6 bases, leaving 11 bases between the germline ends. The CDR3 nucleotides read TGTGCCAGCAGTTTAAGGACAGTTGGTCAGCCCCAGCATTTT. It translates to CASSLRTVGQPQHF.

This clonotype was seen at least ten times. The chain couples TRBV28 to TRBJ2-1; D perhaps matches TRBD2 (5 bases). This CDR3 spans 15 amino acids. Trimming took 3 bases from V and 4 from J, leaving 13 bases between them. The germline CDR1 and CDR2 sequences are MDHEN and SYDVKM. CDR3 sequence: CASSLRRGLYNEQFF. In DNA, the CDR3 is TGTGCCAGCAGTTTGAGGCGAGGGCTGTACAATGAGCAGTTCTTC.

This clonotype showed up many times. The chain has TRBV3-1 and TRBJ2-4; D is unresolved. V was cut by 2 bases and J by 9 bases, with 14 bases left in between. This CDR3 has 14 residues. From germline, CDR1 is LGHDT and CDR2 YNNKEL (reference sequence). The CDR3 is CASSQNYLPSIQYF. The CDR3 DNA reads TGTGCCAGCAGCCAAAATTACCTCCCGTCCATTCAGTACTTC.

This clonotype was detected ten times or more. V usage is TRBV12-3 or TRBV12-4 and J usage is TRBJ1-3; the D is unclear. V was trimmed by 6 bases and J by 2 bases, leaving 11 bases between them. The CDR3 sequence is 14 residues long. CDR3 DNA: TGTGCCAGCAGCCTCAAGGTGACTGGAAACACCATATATTTT. It specifies CASSLKVTGNTIYF.

This clonotype was seen repeatedly, ten times or more. The CDR3 protein is CASGQSGSRYEQYF. CDR3 coding DNA: TGTGCCAGCGGACAAAGCGGGAGTAGATACGAGCAGTACTTC. This chain uses TRBV12-3 or TRBV12-4 with TRBJ2-7; 8 bases are a match to TRBD2. The length of the CDR3 is 14 residues. The V segment lost 8 bases and the J segment 4 bases; nucleotides outside the gene matches: 10.

This clonotype was picked up a small number of times. The genes are TRBV27 and TRBJ2-3, with D tentatively TRBD2 (7 bases). Germline-derived CDR1 and CDR2 are MNHEY and SMNVEV (reference sequence). This CDR3 spans 15 amino acids. The V end lost 3 bases, the J end lost 2 bases, and 12 bases lay between the germline ends. The CDR3 loop is CASSLWGGATDTQYF. The DNA for the CDR3 is TGTGCCAGCAGTTTGTGGGGGGGGGCCACAGATACGCAGTATTTT.

This chain joins TRBV12-3 or TRBV12-4 and TRBJ1-5; D remains unclear. This CDR3 has 16 residues. Trimming left V 1 base short and J 1 base short, with 11 bases between. CDR3 coding DNA: TGTGCCAGCAGTTTAGGCTACCCAGGCAGCAATCAGCCCCAGCATTTT. It specifies CASSLGYPGSNQPQHF.